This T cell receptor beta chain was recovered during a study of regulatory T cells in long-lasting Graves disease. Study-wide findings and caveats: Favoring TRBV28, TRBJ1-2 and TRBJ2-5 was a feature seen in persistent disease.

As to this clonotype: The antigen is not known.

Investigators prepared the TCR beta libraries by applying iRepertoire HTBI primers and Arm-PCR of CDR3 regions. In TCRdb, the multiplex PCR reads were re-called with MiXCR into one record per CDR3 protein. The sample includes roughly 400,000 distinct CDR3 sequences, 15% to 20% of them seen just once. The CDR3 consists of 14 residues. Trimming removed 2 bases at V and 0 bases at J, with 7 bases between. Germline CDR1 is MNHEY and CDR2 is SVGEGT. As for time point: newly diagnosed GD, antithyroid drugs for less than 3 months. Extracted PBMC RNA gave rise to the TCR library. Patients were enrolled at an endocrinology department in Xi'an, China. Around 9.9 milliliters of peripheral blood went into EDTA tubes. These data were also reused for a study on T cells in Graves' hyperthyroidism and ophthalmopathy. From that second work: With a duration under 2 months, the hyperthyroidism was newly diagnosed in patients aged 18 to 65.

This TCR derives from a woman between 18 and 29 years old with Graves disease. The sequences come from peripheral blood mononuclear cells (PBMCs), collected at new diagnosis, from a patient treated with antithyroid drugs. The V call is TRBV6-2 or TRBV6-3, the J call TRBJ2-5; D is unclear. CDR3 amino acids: CASSYLNNQETQYF. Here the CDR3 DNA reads TGTGCCAGCAGTTACCTCAACAACCAAGAGACCCAGTACTTC.